The present T cell receptor beta chain was sequenced within a study of blood T cell repertoires in COVID-19. Study-wide background: Researchers got acute and convalescent COVID-19 samples from the United States, Italy and Spain. The cDNA or gDNA used as material had been derived from T cells, B-cell-depleted T cells, or PBMCs.

This clone has only a few counts. V trimming: 3 bases; J trimming: 1 base; junction bases outside the gene matches: 8. The CDR3 loop spans 17 amino acids. Germline CDR1 is LNHDA and CDR2 is SQIVND (reference sequence). Per the original methods: Amplification of reference gene primers provided the estimated nucleated cell counts. TCRdb keeps only in-frame clones here, not all; method: immunoSEQ multiplex PCR. V and J calls and clone size are those listed in that table; D and trimming were worked out from the DNA. The table includes approximately 89,000 clones, approximately 92% detected once. Sequencing used peripheral blood. This receptor was taken from an older woman with active COVID-19. The chain joins TRBV19 to TRBJ2-1; TRBD1 agrees at 8 bases. The CDR3 bases are TGTGCCAGTAGTATCACGGCAGGGGGCGCGTCCTACAATGAGCAGTTCTTC. Its protein is CASSITAGGASYNEQFF.